This T cell receptor (beta chain) was captured in a study of T cells in Graves' hyperthyroidism and ophthalmopathy. Study-wide findings and caveats: Most thyroid-expanded clonotypes above 0.001 were also found in blood. With a median lead of around 6.7 months before onset, the model predicted ophthalmopathy.

RNA transcripts gave rise to amplified TCR beta CDR3 regions. The HTBI set primed first-round TCR CDR3 RT-PCR. Each CDR3 protein is one row after TCRdb ran MiXCR on the multiplex PCR reads. There are some 500,000 distinct CDR3 sequences in the sample; roughly 16% occur only once, and 29% lies in the top ten. On this clonotype itself: Its antigen is as yet unknown. This may be a read error, as it is one base from a much larger clone.

The CDR3 runs 14 residues. Germline CDR1 GTSNPN, CDR2 SVGIG (reference sequence). Trimming cost V 1 base and J 3 bases, with 10 bases left between them. The PBMCs were taken from 10 ml of fresh peripheral blood. The receptor comes from a woman aged 25 to 39 with Graves' ophthalmopathy. V usage is TRBV30 and J usage is TRBJ1-5, with D perhaps TRBD1 (5 bases). The specimen sequenced was blood. This chain's CDR3 is CAWSAGLNNQPQHF. The CDR3 DNA reads as TGTGCCTGGAGTGCAGGGCTGAACAATCAGCCCCAGCATTTT.